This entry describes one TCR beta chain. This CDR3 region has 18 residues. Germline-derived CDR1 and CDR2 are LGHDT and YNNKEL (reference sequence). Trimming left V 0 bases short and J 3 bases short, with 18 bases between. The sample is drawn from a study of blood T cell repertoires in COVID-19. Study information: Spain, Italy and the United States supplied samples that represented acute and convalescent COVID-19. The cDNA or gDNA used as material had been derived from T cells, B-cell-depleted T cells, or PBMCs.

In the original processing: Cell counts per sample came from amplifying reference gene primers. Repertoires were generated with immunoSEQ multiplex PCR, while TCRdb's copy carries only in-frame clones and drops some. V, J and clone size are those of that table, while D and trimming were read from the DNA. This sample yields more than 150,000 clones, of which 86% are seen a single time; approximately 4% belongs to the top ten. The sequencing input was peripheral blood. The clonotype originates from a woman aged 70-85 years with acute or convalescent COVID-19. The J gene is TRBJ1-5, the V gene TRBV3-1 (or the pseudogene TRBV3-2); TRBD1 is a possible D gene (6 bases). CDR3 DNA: TGTGCCAGCAGCCAAGATATCGTTGGTCAGGGGCTCAATCAGCCCCAGCATTTT. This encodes CASSQDIVGQGLNQPQHF.